The 10 T cell receptor beta chains presented below share a single source sample, sequenced in a study of blood T cells in healthy people across ages. Primers used in a second PCR of about 6 to 11 cycles were a sample-barcoded 5' primer and a J-beta primer mix. TCRdb analysed the 5' RACE reads with MiXCR anew, one entry per CDR3 protein. The sample includes nearly 800,000 distinct CDR3 sequences, roughly three fifths of them seen just once. Input material: blood. The receptor set was obtained from a middle-aged man in good health.

V is TRBV6-2 or TRBV6-3 and J is TRBJ2-4, with D perhaps TRBD2 (5 bases). This CDR3 contains 17 residues. Germline assignment: CDR1 MNHEY and CDR2 SVGEGT. With 0 bases removed from V and 13 bases from J, the gap between germline ends came to 25 bases. Here the CDR3 reads CASSYSSREANYNEQYF. CDR3 in DNA: TGTGCCAGCAGTTACTCTTCCCGGGAAGCGAACTACAATGAGCAGTACTTC.

DNA of the CDR3: TGCAGCGTGAGACAGGGGGCAATGAACACTGAAGCTTTCTTT. It is translated as CSVRQGAMNTEAFF. The chain has TRBV29-1 and TRBJ1-1, with 10 positions matching TRBD1. This CDR3 comprises 14 residues. Per the germline V gene, CDR1 is SQVTM and CDR2 is ANQGSEA. The trim removed 6 bases at V and 0 bases at J, leaving 4 bases unmatched.

The V and J genes are TRBV7-2 and TRBJ2-7, with D maybe TRBD1 (6 bases). The J call is in doubt because the DNA end fits TRBJ2-5 better. This CDR3 comprises 15 residues. Germline V gene data show CDR1 as SGHTA and CDR2 as FQGNSA. The CDR3, as DNA: TGTGCCAGCAGCCCCCTTCCGCAGGGGCGGGAGACCCAGTACTTC. Translation gives CASSPLPQGRETQYF.

This clonotype was seen a few times. This sequence joins TRBV28 and TRBJ2-7, with TRBD1 identical over 8 bases. The CDR3 is 14 amino acids. Trimming cost V 6 bases and J 5 bases; bases outside gene matches: 9. Germline V gene data show CDR1 as MDHEN and CDR2 as SYDVKM. This CDR3 is CASSEPGGFDEQYF. The CDR3 DNA follows: TGTGCCAGCAGCGAACCAGGGGGCTTTGACGAGCAGTACTTC.

V and J are TRBV7-2 and TRBJ2-5; 7 bases are shared with TRBD2. In germline, CDR1 is SGHTA, CDR2 FQGNSA. The junction had 11 bases not matched to a gene; V was cut back by 8 bases and J by 2 bases. The CDR3 length is 15 residues. The CDR3: CASHGSAGLQETQYF. CDR3 bases: TGTGCCAGCCATGGATCAGCGGGGCTTCAAGAGACCCAGTACTTC.

The genes are TRBV29-1 and TRBJ2-1, with a possible D match to TRBD2 (6 bases). The end of the DNA fits TRBJ2-7 better, so the J call may be wrong. The CDR3 contains 12 residues. The germline gives CDR1 SQVTM, CDR2 ANQGSEA. CDR3 sequence (DNA): TGCAGCGTTGTGGCTAGCGTCAATGAGCAGTACTTC. It translates to CSVVASVNEQYF.

This clonotype was observed a single time. The chain has TRBV11-2 and TRBJ2-3; D might be TRBD2 (6 bases). CDR3 size: 17 residues. The V and J ends lost 2 bases and 0 bases respectively, with 15 bases between them. Germline V gives CDR1 SGHAT, CDR2 FQNNGV. The DNA for the CDR3 is TGTGCCAGCAGCTTAACTGGGACTGGGTCTAGCACAGATACGCAGTATTTT. Residues: CASSLTGTGSSTDTQYF. The whole variable domain, filled in from reference TRBV11-2 and TRBJ2-3, reads EAGVAQSPRYKIIEKRQSVAFWCNPISGHATLYWYQQILGQGPKLLIQFQNNGVVDDSQLPKDRFSAERLKGVDSTLKIQPAKLEDSAVYLCASSLTGTGSSTDTQYFGPGTRLTVL.

The chain links TRBV9 to TRBJ2-5; D not certain. CDR1 and CDR2 from the germline V gene are SGDLS and YYNGEE. Between the trimmed V and J ends, which lost 0 bases and 9 bases, there was a span of 15 bases. This CDR3 has 14 residues. In DNA, the CDR3 is TGTGCCAGCAGCGTAGGTGCCAGCCCGGTGGCCCAGTACTTC. This sequence encodes CASSVGASPVAQYF. The full variable domain, completed using reference TRBV9 and TRBJ2-5, is DSGVTQTPKHLITATGQRVTLRCSPRSGDLSVYWYQQSLDQGLQFLIQYYNGEERAKGNILERFSAQQFPDLHSELNLSSLELGDSALYFCASSVGASPVAQYFGPGTRLLVL.

This chain joins TRBV7-9 and TRBJ2-1, with TRBD2 as a possible D gene (6 bases). The germline V and J ends were trimmed by 5 bases and 7 bases, with 18 bases remaining between them. CDR1 SEHNR and CDR2 FQNEAQ come from the germline V gene (reference sequence). CDR3 length: 15 residues. The CDR3 loop is CASSVGTRGWNEQFF. In nucleotides, the CDR3 is TGTGCCAGCAGCGTAGGGACGCGGGGCTGGAATGAGCAGTTCTTC.

The V gene is TRBV11-1, the J gene TRBJ2-4; 8 bases fit TRBD2. The J call may not be correct, given that the DNA end is closer to TRBJ2-7. The CDR3 is 14 residues long. Germline CDR1 and CDR2: SGHAT and FQDESV (reference sequence). CDR3 DNA sequence: TGTGCCAGCAGCCCGGGGGGGATGTGGAGCGAGCAGTACTTC. Translated, it gives CASSPGGMWSEQYF.